The clone carrying this TCR beta chain has a handful of counts. Its specificity is not known. The CDR3 contains 16 residues. Trimming cost V 1 base and J 2 bases, with 12 bases left between them. CDR1 LNHDA and CDR2 SQIVND come from the germline V gene (reference sequence). These data originate in a study of type 1 and type 2 diabetes patients. Study as a whole: From PBMCs, CD4+ and CD8+ T cells were isolated by magnetic microbeads.

The PCR template was genomic DNA. The TCR beta CDR3 region was amplified using 30 forward and 13 reverse primers. TCRdb itself ran the multiplex PCR reads through MiXCR, one entry per CDR3 protein. This sample has fewer than 300,000 distinct CDR3 sequences, with over 45% found just once. The study's findings and limits: Unmatched age and gender across groups might bias interpretation. Type 2 diabetes repertoires were more diverse than type 1 diabetes repertoires.

The TCR originated in a young man with type 2 diabetes. The specimen sequenced was peripheral blood mononuclear cells (PBMCs). The rearrangement joins TRBV19 to TRBJ1-5; the D is unclear. The CDR3 region is CASSIVGNLGNQPQHF. The CDR3 nucleotides read TGTGCCAGTAGTATAGTGGGGAACTTGGGCAATCAGCCCCAGCATTTT. The whole variable domain, remainder taken from reference TRBV19 and TRBJ1-5, is DGGITQSPKYLFRKEGQNVTLSCEQNLNHDAMYWYRQDPGQGLRLIYYSQIVNDFQKGDIAEGYSVSREKKESFPLTVTSAQKNPTAFYLCASSIVGNLGNQPQHFGDGTRLSIL.